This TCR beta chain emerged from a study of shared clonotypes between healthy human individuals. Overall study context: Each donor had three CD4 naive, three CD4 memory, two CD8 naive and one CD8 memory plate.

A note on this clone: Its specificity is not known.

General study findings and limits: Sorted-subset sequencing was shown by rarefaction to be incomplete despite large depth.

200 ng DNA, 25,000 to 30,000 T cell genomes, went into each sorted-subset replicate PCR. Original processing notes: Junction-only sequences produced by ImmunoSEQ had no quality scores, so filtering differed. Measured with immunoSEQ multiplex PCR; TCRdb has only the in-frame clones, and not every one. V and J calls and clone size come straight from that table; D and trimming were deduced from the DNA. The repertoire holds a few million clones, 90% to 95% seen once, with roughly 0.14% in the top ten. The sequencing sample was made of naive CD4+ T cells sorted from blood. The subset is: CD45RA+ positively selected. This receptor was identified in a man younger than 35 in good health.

The CDR3 sequence is CASSTLAANNEQFF. CDR3 sequence (DNA): TGTGCCAGTAGTACACTAGCGGCGAACAATGAGCAGTTCTTC. The V and J genes are TRBV19 and TRBJ2-1; 8 bases agree with TRBD2. Germline CDR1 LNHDA, CDR2 SQIVND (reference sequence). J gave up 5 bases and V 4 bases, and 4 bases lay outside the gene matches. This CDR3 region has 14 residues.